Below, one T cell receptor beta chain is given with its context. The ends were cut back, 4 bases at V and 12 bases at J, with 18 bases in the middle. Germline V lookup: CDR1 MNHEY, CDR2 SMNVEV (reference sequence). This CDR3 spans 13 amino acids. The data belong to a study of T cells in Graves' hyperthyroidism and ophthalmopathy. Amplification of TCR beta CDR3 regions used RNA as the template. The study used the HTBI primer set for a first-round RT-PCR of the TCR CDR3. TCRdb processed the multiplex PCR reads anew with MiXCR; each CDR3 protein has one entry. In the table there are fewer than 800,000 distinct CDR3 sequences, about a sixth of which are singletons. On the basis of clinical symptoms, serum thyroxine and TRAb, thyroid ultrasound and orbital computed tomography, diagnoses were made.

The receptor's source is a man younger than 35 with Graves' hyperthyroidism. The rearrangement joins TRBV27 to TRBJ2-5, with D perhaps assigned TRBD1 or TRBD2 (5 bases each). Sample: blood. CDR3 coding DNA: TGTGCCAGCAGTTCTCCGGGCCTGGGACCTGAGTACTTC. Amino acid sequence: CASSSPGLGPEYF.